Presented here are 15 T cell receptor beta chains from one specimen sequenced in a study of PD-1 blockade in classical Hodgkin lymphoma. Relapses following autologous stem cell transplantation were seen in all patients, with brentuximab vedotin exposure varying. Produced via immunoSEQ multiplex PCR; TCRdb's table is partial and in-frame only. The sample shows roughly 13,000 clones, 80% of them seen only once. Material: peripheral blood mononuclear cells (PBMCs), obtained at baseline. The source is a human donor with classical Hodgkin lymphoma.

The J gene is TRBJ1-1, the V gene TRBV19; 8 nucleotides agree with TRBD1. The V segment lost 6 bases and the J segment 10 bases; nucleotides outside the gene matches: 13. Germline lookup yields CDR1 LNHDA and CDR2 SQIVND (reference sequence). The CDR3 is 14 residues long. In DNA, the CDR3 is TGTGCCAGTAGGCCGACAGGGGCCGAAGGTGGAGCTTTCTTT. Protein product: CASRPTGAEGGAFF.

This clone was observed a handful of times. The rearrangement links TRBV7-9 to TRBJ2-1; D perhaps matches TRBD2 (6 bases). Germline V CDR1 and CDR2: SEHNR, FQNEAQ (reference sequence). The CDR3 runs 15 residues. Trimming removed 1 base from V and 6 bases from J, with 13 bases in between. CDR3 protein: CASSLGGLAPNEQFF. CDR3 in DNA: TGTGCCAGCAGCTTAGGGGGCCTAGCGCCCAATGAGCAGTTCTTC.

The chain links TRBV19 to TRBJ2-7; weak D call: TRBD2 (6 bases). Germline loops: CDR1 LNHDA, CDR2 SQIVND (reference sequence). The CDR3 is 15 amino acids. Deletions cut 5 bases from V and 3 bases from J, with 17 bases between. CDR3 sequence reads: CASSGLSGTYYEQYF. In DNA, the CDR3 is TGTGCCAGTAGTGGACTCTCCGGGACTTACTACGAGCAGTACTTC.

The V and J genes are TRBV27 and TRBJ2-5; possible D gene TRBD2, 6 bases. The CDR3 has 15 amino acids. Trimming removed 5 bases at V and 3 bases at J, with 16 bases between. CDR1 is MNHEY, CDR2 SMNVEV, per germline (reference sequence). The CDR3 nucleotides are TGTGCCAGCAGTCGCCGACTGGGGGAGGAAGAGACCCAGTACTTC. This encodes CASSRRLGEEETQYF.

V and J are TRBV19 and TRBJ1-1; D gene uncertain. Deletions cut 6 bases from V and 1 base from J, with 9 bases between. The CDR3 loop spans 13 amino acids. CDR1 LNHDA and CDR2 SQIVND come from the germline V gene (reference sequence). The CDR3 DNA sequence: TGTGCCAGTAGCTTACAGCAGAACACTGAAGCTTTCTTT. This codes for CASSLQQNTEAFF.

The chain carries TRBV10-3 and TRBJ2-4; no reliable D call. This CDR3 is built from 15 residues. CDR1 is ENHRY, CDR2 SYGVKD, per germline. V lost 5 bases and J 3 bases, leaving 14 bases between the germline ends. CDR3 protein: CAISHRLVDKNIQYF. For the CDR3, the DNA is TGTGCCATCAGTCATCGCTTGGTGGACAAAAACATTCAGTACTTC.

The rearrangement joins TRBV29-1 to TRBJ2-5; no reliable D call. Gene TRBJ2-7 matches the end of the DNA better, so the J call may be wrong. This CDR3 comprises 12 residues. Per germline, CDR1 SQVTM and CDR2 ANQGSEA. This CDR3 is CSVHQTPYEQYF. In DNA, the CDR3 is TGCAGCGTTCATCAGACTCCCTACGAGCAGTACTTC.

Only a few counts were recorded for this clone. The gene calls are TRBV10-3 and TRBJ1-1; a weak D match, TRBD1 (6 bases). Germline CDR1 ENHRY, CDR2 SYGVKD. V dropped 8 bases and J dropped 0 bases, with 10 bases sitting between them. The CDR3 consists of 13 residues. The DNA of the CDR3 is TGTGCCATCGGACAGACAGTGAACACTGAAGCTTTCTTT. This translates into CAIGQTVNTEAFF.

This clone has only a few counts. V gene TRBV5-1 combines with J gene TRBJ2-5; perhaps TRBD1 as D (8 bases). V was shortened by 4 bases and J by 4 bases, with 17 bases between the two germline ends. Per the germline V gene, CDR1 is SGHRS and CDR2 is YFSETQ. This CDR3 has 15 amino acids. In nucleotides, the CDR3 is TGCGCCAGCAGCGCGATAACAGGGGGGGTAGAGACCCAGTACTTC. Amino acid sequence: CASSAITGGVETQYF.

This rearrangement joins TRBV7-6 to TRBJ1-5, with D hard to call. CDR3 length: 13 residues. V was clipped by 4 bases and J by 5 bases, with 9 bases between them. Germline assignment: CDR1 SGHVS and CDR2 FNYEAQ. CDR3 nucleotide sequence: TGTGCCAGCAGCTCCTTCGAGGATCAGCCCCAGCATTTT. Amino acids: CASSSFEDQPQHF.

The chain couples TRBV12-2 to TRBJ2-4; TRBD2, as called in the table, went unchecked against the DNA. TRBV12-2 constitutes a pseudogene. The CDR3 has 19 amino acids. The CDR3 DNA is TGTGCAAGTCGCCGACAGGGACTAGCGGGAGCATACGGGGAAAACATTCAGTACTTC. It encodes CASRRQGLAGAYGENIQYF.

The gene calls are TRBV6-4 and TRBJ2-6; no clear D gene. The CDR3 length is 17 residues. Germline V gene lookup returns CDR1 MRHNA and CDR2 SNTAGT. Trimming removed 3 bases from V and 0 bases from J, with 12 bases in between. The CDR3 DNA follows: TGTGCCAGCAGTGATCTGGGCCGAAGCTCTGGGGCCAACGTCCTGACTTTC. Its protein product is CASSDLGRSSGANVLTF.

The chain is built from TRBV30 and TRBJ2-2; 7 bases are shared with TRBD1. The CDR3 length is 14 residues. Germline trimming cut 3 bases from V and 4 bases from J; bases unmatched to any gene: 5. Germline CDR1 reads GTSNPN; CDR2 reads SVGIG (reference sequence). The CDR3 sequence is CAWSLHRGTGELFF. In DNA form, the CDR3 reads TGTGCCTGGAGCCTACACAGGGGCACCGGGGAGCTGTTTTTT.

V is TRBV5-1 and J is TRBJ2-2, with D tentatively TRBD1 (5 bases). Trimming took 4 bases from V and 6 from J, leaving 16 bases between them. CDR3 length equals 15 residues. The germline CDR1 and CDR2 sequences are SGHRS and YFSETQ. CDR3 sequence reads: CASSPVAGKAGELFF. CDR3 DNA sequence: TGCGCCAGCAGCCCGGTGGCAGGGAAGGCCGGGGAGCTGTTTTTT.

This clone was seen only a few times. V is TRBV6-1 and J is TRBJ1-2; D might be TRBD1 (6 bases). The length of the CDR3 is 12 residues. Germline V lookup: CDR1 MNHNS, CDR2 SASEGT. Trimming removed 8 bases at V and 8 bases at J, with 15 bases between. CDR3 DNA sequence: TGTGCCAGCGGCCGGGACAACGTGGGCTACACCTTC. This codes for CASGRDNVGYTF.